Listed below are T cell receptor beta chains from one sample, sequenced in a study of regulatory T cells in long-lasting Graves disease. TCRdb recomputed calls from the multiplex PCR reads with MiXCR, one row per CDR3 protein. In the table there are 350,000 to 500,000 distinct CDR3 sequences, approximately 22% of which are singletons. This specimen was peripheral blood mononuclear cells (PBMCs), taken when the disease was refractory, from a patient treated with antithyroid drugs. The receptors here all came from a female donor with Graves disease. Both conserved end residues are part of each CDR3.

>TRBV13
CASSSDNREQYF
>TRBV19
CASSREGGLDKNIQYF
>TRBV10-3
CAISDSGLAGYGYTF
>TRBV20-1
CSAQTASNSPLHF
>TRBV14
CASSPRARDRTYF
>TRBV5-1
CASSLSASYNEQFF
>TRBV6-1
CASRFGPADQPQHF
>TRBV5-4
CASSPVRDREDTQYF
>TRBV27
CASSLSTRGYEQYF
>TRBV12-3/TRBV12-4
CASSPSGFSYEQYF
>TRBV5-1
CASSLNQLNEKLFF
>TRBV20-1
CSAPRRQFSNQPQHF
>TRBV9
CASSVGFAQETQYF
>TRBV24-1
CATSAETGPEAFF
>TRBV25-1
CASSGSRAGANVLTF
>TRBV2
CASSIGPSGTQAGEQYF
>TRBV9
CASSVGGQAWAQYF
>TRBV27
CASSFHSGGIFNEQFF
>TRBV20-1
CSTTSGSSYEQYF
>TRBV12-3/TRBV12-4
CASTPGGAGGPTDTQYF
>TRBV28
CASSLGPFREPQHF
>TRBV14
CASSQDRGTDSYEQYF
>TRBV28
CASSWGARNTIYF
>TRBV6-5
CASSYDTRTGRNGELFF
>TRBV3-1
CASSSPWEQYF
>TRBV20-1
CSASRQGASKAFF
>TRBV28
CATSRGQRYTGELFF
>TRBV11-2
CASTPGPRGGTYEQYF
>TRBV2
CASSELWDRGGGEETQYF
>TRBV6-5
CASSYEGSYEQYF
>TRBV6-1
CASHGNGRAQETQYF
>TRBV20-1
CSARGSADTEAFF
>TRBV20-1
CSARGGSSYNEQFF
>TRBV28
CASRTQGVNYGYTF
>TRBV5-1
CASSHGAYEQYF
>TRBV20-1
CSAGTRPYEQYF
>TRBV11-2
CASSPRFGELFF
>TRBV7-8
CASSLRDPNSPLHF
>TRBV20-1
CSASGLGNSPLHF
>TRBV28
CAGKTAGAYGEQYF
>TRBV6-2/TRBV6-3
CASIRGSGANVLTF
>TRBV6-1
CASRSQGGHGNQPQHF
>TRBV5-1
CASSSSGRPLQETQYF
>TRBV5-5
CASSLQGRSGANVLTF